The 23 T cell receptor beta chains presented below share a single source sample, sequenced in a study of OX40 agonist ivuxolimab in advanced cancers. This table comes from immunoSEQ multiplex PCR, and its TCRdb copy is limited to in-frame clones, with some not included. The sample yields some 40,000 clones, approximately 82% seen once. The sequences come from CD4+ or CD8+ T cells sorted from blood, collected in a trial of the OX40 agonist ivuxolimab. The receptors originated from an adult with an advanced solid tumor such as melanoma, head and neck, liver or kidney cancer.

The chain carries TRBV6-5 and TRBJ2-5; 8 bases align to TRBD2. Trimming cost V 5 bases and J 4 bases; bases outside gene matches: 3. The germline V gene has CDR1 MNHEY and CDR2 SVGAGI. CDR3 size: 13 residues. Here the CDR3 DNA reads TGTGCCAGCAGTCCAGCGGGAGCAGAGACCCAGTACTTC. It translates to CASSPAGAETQYF.

CDR3 sequence (DNA): TGTGCCAGCAGTTGGACAGGGGTTCAGGGTGGCTACACCTTC. Residues: CASSWTGVQGGYTF. This sequence joins TRBV27 and TRBJ1-2; TRBD1 matches at 9 bases. The length of the CDR3 is 14 residues. The junction had 7 bases not matched to a gene; V was cut back by 4 bases and J by 7 bases. The germline V gene encodes CDR1 MNHEY and CDR2 SMNVEV (reference sequence).

The gene calls are TRBV18 and TRBJ2-5, with a weak D call TRBD2 (6 bases). The CDR3 is 14 amino acids. V was pared by 2 bases and J by 5 bases, with 12 bases between. The germline V gene has CDR1 KGHSH and CDR2 LQKENI. The CDR3 loop is CASSPTSNRETQYF. The CDR3 DNA reads TGTGCCAGCTCACCAACTAGCAATAGGGAGACCCAGTACTTC.

The chain joins TRBV6-5 to TRBJ2-7, with D tentatively TRBD1 (6 bases). The CDR3 has 13 amino acids. Looked up from germline, CDR1 is MNHEY and CDR2 is SVGAGI. The V end lost 6 bases, the J end lost 4 bases, and 13 bases lay between the germline ends. CDR3 DNA sequence: TGTGCCAGCAGGCTGACAGGAACTTACGAGCAGTACTTC. It yields the protein CASRLTGTYEQYF.

V gene TRBV4-1 combines with J gene TRBJ2-5, with 12 bases aligning to TRBD1. CDR3 length equals 14 residues. Per the germline V gene, CDR1 is MGHRA and CDR2 is YSYEKL. Trimming at V came to 6 bases and at J to 4 bases, leaving 3 bases not matched to a gene. As DNA, the CDR3 is TGCGCCAGCAGTCGGGACAGGGGGCTAGAGACCCAGTACTTC. It encodes CASSRDRGLETQYF.

This clone was seen a single time. This sequence joins TRBV6-5 and TRBJ2-7; TRBD2 might be the D (6 bases). The CDR3 spans 13 residues. CDR1 and CDR2 (germline): MNHEY, SVGAGI. The ends were cut back, 5 bases at V and 3 bases at J, with 11 bases in the middle. The DNA for the CDR3 is TGTGCCAGCAGTACGGGGAGGCTCTACGAGCAGTACTTC. Its protein product is CASSTGRLYEQYF.

The J gene is TRBJ2-5, the V gene TRBV19, with 7 nucleotides matching TRBD1. TRBJ2-7 explains the end of the DNA better; the J call may be wrong. The germline CDR1 and CDR2 sequences are LNHDA and SQIVND (reference sequence). This CDR3 comprises 16 residues. CDR3 in DNA: TGTGCCAGTAGTATAGGTAGTCGGGACAGCAAGTACGAGCAGTACTTC. Its translation is CASSIGSRDSKYEQYF.

This chain links TRBV4-1 with TRBJ1-4; the D gene is possibly TRBD1 (6 bases). The germline CDR1 and CDR2 sequences are MGHRA and YSYEKL. Trimming took off 1 base at V and 5 bases at J, with 14 bases between the two ends. The CDR3 is 16 residues long. The DNA of the CDR3 is TGCGCCAGCAGCCAAGGGTGGTTAACAGGGAATGAAAAACTGTTTTTT. Translating it yields CASSQGWLTGNEKLFF.

Only a few counts were recorded for this clone. The CDR3 protein is CASSLLQGAYTEAFF. The CDR3 coding sequence is TGTGCCAGCAGTTTATTGCAGGGGGCCTACACTGAAGCTTTCTTT. This sequence joins TRBV27 and TRBJ1-1; 8 positions match TRBD1. Trimming at V came to 1 base and at J to 3 bases, leaving 4 bases not matched to a gene. This CDR3 contains 15 residues. CDR1 and CDR2 (germline): MNHEY, SMNVEV (reference sequence).

This chain connects TRBV5-5 to TRBJ2-7; D not resolved. The CDR3 contains 14 residues. Germline CDR1 SGHKS, CDR2 YYEKEE (reference sequence). The germline V and J ends were trimmed by 0 bases and 3 bases, with 10 bases remaining between them. The CDR3 DNA is TGTGCCAGCAGCTTGGTTGGAGAGCTCTACGAGCAGTACTTC. This codes for CASSLVGELYEQYF. Complete variable domain (other parts from reference TRBV5-5 and TRBJ2-7): DAGVTQSPTHLIKTRGQQVTLRCSPISGHKSVSWYQQVLGQGPQFIFQYYEKEERGRGNFPDRFSARQFPNYSSELNVNALLLGDSALYLCASSLVGELYEQYFGPGTRLTVT.

The chain employs TRBV6-1 and TRBJ1-1; TRBD1 aligns across 7 bases. CDR1 and CDR2 (germline): MNHNS, SASEGT. This CDR3 is 11 amino acids long. With V trimmed by 11 bases and J by 4 bases, 4 bases remained unmatched. Here the CDR3 DNA reads TGTGCCTCCGGACAGGCCACTGAAGCTTTCTTT. This sequence encodes CASGQATEAFF.

This chain connects TRBV5-4 to TRBJ2-7; TRBD2 aligns across 10 bases. Germline values: CDR1 SGHNT, CDR2 YYREEE (reference sequence). The CDR3 is 17 residues long. V lost 4 bases and J lost 5; bases outside the gene matches: 15. The CDR3 region is CASSPGGGSGRIHEQYF. The CDR3 DNA reads as TGTGCCAGCAGCCCCGGCGGGGGTAGCGGGAGGATTCACGAGCAGTACTTC.

This clone was seen more than once but under ten times. V is TRBV2 and J is TRBJ2-1; D not certain. Trimming left V 6 bases short and J 5 bases short, with 5 bases between. Germline-derived CDR1 and CDR2 are SNHLY and FYNNEI. The CDR3 has 11 residues. The CDR3 DNA is TGTGCCAGCAGACCCGACAATGAGCAGTTCTTC. Amino acid sequence: CASRPDNEQFF.

V is TRBV18 and J is TRBJ2-1; D is ambiguous. This CDR3 has 13 residues. The germline V and J ends were trimmed by 0 bases and 10 bases, with 10 bases remaining between them. CDR1 and CDR2 (germline): KGHSH, LQKENI. The DNA for the CDR3 is TGTGCCAGCTCACCACCCTCGAGTGGCGAGCAGTTCTTC. Its translation is CASSPPSSGEQFF.

DNA for the CDR3: TGCAGCGGCAGGGACGGTGAAGCTTTCTTT. This codes for CSGRDGEAFF. The chain joins TRBV29-1 to TRBJ1-1, with D perhaps matching TRBD1 (5 bases). CDR3 length equals 10 residues. V was cut by 7 bases and J by 7 bases, with 10 bases left in between. In germline, CDR1 is SQVTM, CDR2 ANQGSEA.

The chain joins TRBV7-2 to TRBJ1-2; a possible D gene is TRBD1 (5 bases). The germline CDR1 and CDR2 sequences are SGHTA and FQGNSA. The V and J ends lost 1 base and 4 bases respectively, with 10 bases between them. CDR3 length: 14 amino acids. CDR3 nucleotide sequence: TGTGCCAGCAGCTTAGGGCAGGGTGGCTATGGCTACACCTTC. Encoded protein: CASSLGQGGYGYTF.

This clone was seen more than once but under ten times. The rearrangement links TRBV4-3 to TRBJ2-1, with a weak D call TRBD2 (6 bases). V was trimmed by 2 bases and J by 0 bases, leaving 14 bases between them. Germline V lookup: CDR1 LGHNA, CDR2 YSLEER. This CDR3 region has 17 residues. In DNA, the CDR3 is TGCGCCAGCAGCCAATCTGTTAGCGGTAGCTCCTACAATGAGCAGTTCTTC. Translating it yields CASSQSVSGSSYNEQFF.

There are a few counts of this clone. The chain links TRBV10-3 to TRBJ1-2; no clear D. The V end was cut by 10 bases, the J end by 1 base, with 7 bases between. Germline loops: CDR1 ENHRY, CDR2 SYGVKD. The CDR3 length is 11 residues. The CDR3 reads CATRDNYGYTF. The CDR3 DNA sequence: TGTGCCACCCGAGATAACTATGGCTACACCTTC.

This chain uses TRBV7-9 with TRBJ2-1, with a weak D call TRBD2 (5 bases). Trimming stripped 5 bases from V and 3 bases from J, with 14 bases between. The CDR3 covers 15 residues. Per the germline V gene, CDR1 is SEHNR and CDR2 is FQNEAQ (reference sequence). CDR3 loop: CASSPRDGDYNEQFF. CDR3 bases: TGTGCCAGCAGCCCACGGGATGGAGACTACAATGAGCAGTTCTTC.

As to this clone: A read error may account for a junction end that differs from germline. The chain carries TRBV7-7 and TRBJ2-3; possible D gene TRBD2, 6 bases. This CDR3 is built from 15 residues. Germline V gene sequence: CDR1 SSHAT, CDR2 FNYEAQ (reference sequence). The CDR3, as DNA: TGTGCTAGCAGCTTACTTTCTTCGGGACTAGATACGCAGTATTTT. Amino acids: CASSLLSSGLDTQYF.

V gene TRBV7-2 combines with J gene TRBJ2-5; either TRBD1 or TRBD2 may fit D (5 bases each). Germline V gives CDR1 SGHTA, CDR2 FQGNSA. Trimming pared 3 bases from V and 4 bases from J, leaving 12 bases between. The CDR3 length is 14 residues. The CDR3 nucleotides read TGTGCCAGCAGCTTCAGGGCGGGCGGAGAGACCCAGTACTTC. Translation gives CASSFRAGGETQYF.

The sample holds one count of this clone. The rearrangement uses TRBV7-7 and TRBJ2-2; TRBD2 is a possible D gene (6 bases). V lost 5 bases and J lost 4, with 14 bases in between. Germline values: CDR1 SSHAT, CDR2 FNYEAQ (reference sequence). The CDR3 consists of 15 residues. CDR3 region: CASSPSGTGTGELFF. For the CDR3, the DNA is TGTGCCAGCAGCCCCTCCGGGACTGGCACCGGGGAGCTGTTTTTT.

The CDR3 sequence is CASSLQGVYGYTF. DNA of the CDR3: TGTGCCAGCAGTTTACAGGGGGTCTATGGCTACACCTTC. V usage is TRBV27 and J usage is TRBJ1-2; TRBD1 matches at 7 bases. The germline CDR1 and CDR2 sequences are MNHEY and SMNVEV (reference sequence). There are 13 residues in the CDR3. J lost 4 bases, V lost 2 bases, and 1 base had no gene match.